The clone carrying this TCR beta chain was recorded many times. The germline V gene encodes CDR1 MGHRA and CDR2 YSYEKL. The CDR3 totals 16 residues. The J segment lost 7 bases and the V segment lost 4 bases, leaving 12 bases of the junction unmatched. The data were obtained in a study of T cells of healthy individuals. TCRdb re-called the 5' RACE reads through MiXCR, storing one row per CDR3 protein. The table lists 65,000 to 95,000 distinct CDR3 sequences, more than 5% of them singletons. The TCR comes from a female donor in good health. The chain is built from TRBV4-1 and TRBJ2-1, with 8 positions matching TRBD2. CDR3 amino acids: CASSLQGLAGMNEQFF. CDR3 sequence (DNA): TGCGCCAGCAGCCTCCAGGGGCTAGCGGGCATGAATGAGCAGTTCTTC.